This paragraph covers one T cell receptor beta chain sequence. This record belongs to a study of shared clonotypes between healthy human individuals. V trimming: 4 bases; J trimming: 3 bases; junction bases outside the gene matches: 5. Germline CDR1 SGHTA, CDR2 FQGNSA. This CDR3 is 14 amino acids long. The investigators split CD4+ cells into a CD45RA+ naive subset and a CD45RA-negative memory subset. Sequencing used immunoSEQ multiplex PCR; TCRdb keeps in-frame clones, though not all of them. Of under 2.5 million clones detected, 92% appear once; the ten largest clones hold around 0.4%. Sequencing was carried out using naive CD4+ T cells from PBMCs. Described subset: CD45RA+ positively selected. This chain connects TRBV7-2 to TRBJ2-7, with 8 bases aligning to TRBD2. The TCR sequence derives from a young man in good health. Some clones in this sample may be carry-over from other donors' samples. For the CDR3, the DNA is TGTGCCAGCAGCTCAGGGACTAGTATCTACGAGCAGTACTTC. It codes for CASSSGTSIYEQYF.